This T cell receptor (beta chain) was profiled in a study of blood T cell repertoires in COVID-19. Study-wide background: Acute and convalescent COVID-19 samples came from the United States, Italy and Spain. Sample material is recorded as cDNA or gDNA derived from T cells, B-cell-depleted T cells, or PBMCs.

In the study's own analysis: The authors estimated nucleated cell counts from reference gene primer amplification. This table comes from immunoSEQ multiplex PCR, and its TCRdb copy is limited to in-frame clones, with some not included. D and trimming come from the DNA, and the V and J calls and clone size come from that table. The table shows 100,000 to 150,000 clones, with approximately 89% occurring only once. The CDR3 is 17 residues long. Germline loops: CDR1 MDHEN, CDR2 SYDVKM. The V and J ends lost 2 bases and 5 bases, in that order; junction bases with no gene match: 14. This receptor was obtained from a man aged 50 or older with acute or convalescent COVID-19. This chain connects TRBV28 to TRBJ1-2, with 7 bases lining up with TRBD1. Sequences were obtained from peripheral blood. The CDR3 spells CASSLPTPRGLSYGYTF. CDR3 bases: TGTGCCAGCAGTTTACCAACCCCCAGGGGGTTAAGTTATGGCTACACCTTC.